This paragraph covers one TCR beta chain sequence. One junction end does not reproduce the germline sequence, and a read error may be involved. The CDR3 runs to 11 residues. TCRdb's copy holds only in-frame clones and misses some; the assay was immunoSEQ multiplex PCR. The sample carries roughly 40,000 clones, 88% recorded once. This entry is derived from a study of OX40 agonist ivuxolimab in advanced cancers. The TCR sequence derives from an adult with an advanced solid tumor such as melanoma, head and neck, liver or kidney cancer. The rearrangement uses TRBV5-3 and TRBJ2-7; D is uncertain. TRBV5-3 is labeled an ORF, and its function is uncertain. This specimen was CD4+ or CD8+ T cells sorted from blood, taken in a trial of the OX40 agonist ivuxolimab. CDR3 nucleotide sequence: TGTGCCAGCAGCTGGGCTGGGGAGCAGTACTTC. This translates into CASSWAGEQYF.